The 11 T cell receptor beta chains given below trace back to one sample, sequenced in a study of cytomegalovirus exposure and HLA in healthy donors. The study ran its PCR with 60 Vbeta and 13 Jbeta primers. The protocol was immunoSEQ multiplex PCR, while the TCRdb copy is restricted to in-frame clones and leaves out a portion. Among over 200,000 clones, 85% to 90% were seen once, and the ten largest hold around 1.2%. Sequenced: PBMCs. Receptor source: a human donor in good health.

The CDR3 protein is CASSLGPQGSGNTIYF. The DNA of the CDR3 is TGCGCCAGCAGCTTGGGCCCTCAGGGGTCTGGAAACACCATATATTTT. This chain connects TRBV5-1 to TRBJ1-3; tentative D call: TRBD1 (6 bases). Germline CDR1 SGHRS, CDR2 YFSETQ. CDR3 length: 16 residues. The ends were cut back, 0 bases at V and 1 base at J, with 11 bases in the middle. The whole variable domain, filled in from reference TRBV5-1 and TRBJ1-3, reads KAGVTQTPRYLIKTRGQQVTLSCSPISGHRSVSWYQQTPGQGLQFLFEYFSETQRNKGNFPGRFSGRQFSNSRSEMNVSTLELGDSALYLCASSLGPQGSGNTIYFGEGSWLTVV.

The gene calls are TRBV7-9 and TRBJ2-5, with TRBD1 identical over 9 bases. This CDR3 is 15 amino acids long. Germline trimming cut 5 bases from V and 5 bases from J; bases unmatched to any gene: 9. CDR1 is SEHNR and CDR2 is FQNEAQ in the germline V gene (reference sequence). The CDR3 nucleotides read TGTGCCAGCAGCCGTCGGACAGGGGATCTGGAGACCCAGTACTTC. It is translated as CASSRRTGDLETQYF.

This chain connects TRBV5-1 to TRBJ2-7; TRBD2 aligns across 9 bases. CDR1 is SGHRS, CDR2 YFSETQ, per germline. V gave up 7 bases and J gave up 3 bases; unmatched junction bases: 8. The CDR3 runs 14 residues. DNA of the CDR3: TGCGCCAGCTCTGAGCTAGCGGGAAACTACGAGCAGTACTTC. Amino acids: CASSELAGNYEQYF.

A note on this clone: This specimen includes other DNA sequences encoding the same CDR3. The chain uses TRBV29-1 and TRBJ2-7; 8 nucleotides agree with TRBD1. The germline V gene has CDR1 SQVTM and CDR2 ANQGSEA. The ends lost 6 bases at V and 3 bases at J; junction bases unmatched: 1. The CDR3 is made up of 11 amino acids. The DNA for the CDR3 is TGCAGCGTCACAGGGGGCTACGAGCAGTACTTC. Residues: CSVTGGYEQYF.

CDR3 protein: CAWSVGGEQFF. The CDR3 bases are TGTGCCTGGAGTGTCGGGGGTGAGCAGTTCTTC. The chain carries TRBV30 and TRBJ2-1; tentative D call: TRBD2 (6 bases). Trimming took off 0 bases at V and 9 bases at J, with 6 bases between the two ends. Germline V gene data show CDR1 as GTSNPN and CDR2 as SVGIG (reference sequence). There are 11 residues in the CDR3.

The chain is built from TRBV6-5 and TRBJ2-2; no clear D gene. V was pared by 7 bases and J by 4 bases, with 7 bases between. CDR1 and CDR2 from the germline V gene are MNHEY and SVGAGI. CDR3 length: 12 amino acids. The CDR3 coding sequence is TGTGCCAGCACTGAGCCCACCGGGGAGCTGTTTTTT. Its translation is CASTEPTGELFF.

CDR3 amino acids: CASSIGWQGDTEAFF. CDR3 DNA sequence: TGTGCCAGTAGTATAGGTTGGCAGGGCGACACTGAAGCTTTCTTT. The J gene is TRBJ1-1, the V gene TRBV19; D possibly corresponds to TRBD1 (5 bases). Trimming took 1 base from V and 3 from J, leaving 12 bases between them. The CDR3 is 15 amino acids. The germline V gene has CDR1 LNHDA and CDR2 SQIVND (reference sequence). Combining the CDR3 with reference TRBV19 and TRBJ1-1 gives the whole variable domain DGGITQSPKYLFRKEGQNVTLSCEQNLNHDAMYWYRQDPGQGLRLIYYSQIVNDFQKGDIAEGYSVSREKKESFPLTVTSAQKNPTAFYLCASSIGWQGDTEAFFGQGTRLTVV.

The sample holds a few counts of this clone. The CDR3 is CASNGGGTEAFF. The CDR3 DNA reads as TGTGCCAGCAATGGGGGGGGCACTGAAGCTTTCTTT. The chain links TRBV27 to TRBJ1-1; possible D gene TRBD1, 5 bases. Trimming removed 7 bases at V and 4 bases at J, with 10 bases between. Germline assignment: CDR1 MNHEY and CDR2 SMNVEV (reference sequence). The CDR3 is made up of 12 amino acids.

The J gene is TRBJ1-4, the V gene TRBV1. TRBV1 is labeled a pseudogene. The CDR3 runs to 18 residues. DNA of the CDR3: TGCACCAGCAGCCAAGATCCGGGAAAGGCTGTAACTAATGAAAAACTGTTTTTT. It yields the protein CTSSQDPGKAVTNEKLFF.

This clone is a singleton in its sample. The chain is built from TRBV2 and TRBJ1-1; TRBD1 matches at 7 bases. The CDR3 spans 14 residues. The germline V gene encodes CDR1 SNHLY and CDR2 FYNNEI. V was clipped by 6 bases and J by 3 bases; unmatched bases: 7. CDR3 loop: CASRNRDRDTEAFF. In DNA form, the CDR3 reads TGTGCCAGCAGGAACCGGGACAGAGACACTGAAGCTTTCTTT.

The CDR3 loop is CASSAPASGRAEQYF. CDR3 sequence (DNA): TGTGCCAGCAGCGCCCCGGCTAGCGGGAGGGCCGAGCAGTACTTC. V gene TRBV2 combines with J gene TRBJ2-7, with TRBD2 matching 12 bases. The CDR3 consists of 15 residues. Germline CDR1 and CDR2: SNHLY and FYNNEI. V lost 6 bases and J lost 6; bases outside the gene matches: 9.